These 5 T cell receptor beta chains originate from one sample sequenced in a study of siplizumab effects on memory and regulatory T cells. Clones were read by immunoSEQ multiplex PCR, and TCRdb kept only the in-frame ones, dropping some. This sample yields some 100,000 clones, of which roughly 94% are seen a single time; around 0.73% belongs to the top ten. Material: Tregs sorted from blood. These receptors came from a human donor in good health.

This clone came up once. The V gene is TRBV10-3, the J gene TRBJ2-1, with D maybe TRBD1 (5 bases). The CDR3 is 14 amino acids. Trimming pared 6 bases from V and 4 bases from J, leaving 13 bases between. Germline CDR1 is ENHRY and CDR2 is SYGVKD. The CDR3 loop reads CAISLSSGYNEQFF. In DNA form, the CDR3 reads TGTGCCATCAGCCTATCCTCAGGGTACAATGAGCAGTTCTTC.

The chain recombines TRBV19 with TRBJ2-2; TRBD1 might be the D (6 bases). The CDR3 sequence is 14 residues long. Trimming removed 6 bases from V and 6 bases from J, with 14 bases in between. The germline CDR1 and CDR2 sequences are LNHDA and SQIVND (reference sequence). The CDR3 DNA reads TGTGCCAGTAGGACAGGTATAAAGTCCGGGGAGCTGTTTTTT. Amino acids: CASRTGIKSGELFF.

The chain combines TRBV5-8 with TRBJ1-2, with TRBD1 identical over 9 bases. Germline loops: CDR1 SGHTS, CDR2 YDEGEE. This CDR3 comprises 19 residues. V was pared by 2 bases and J by 2 bases, with 16 bases of the junction left unmatched. This CDR3 is CASSFNRILEGQGNYGYTF. DNA for the CDR3: TGTGCCAGCAGCTTCAACCGGATTCTAGAGGGACAGGGAAACTATGGCTACACCTTC.

The chain recombines TRBV6-5 with TRBJ2-3; D call uncertain. V was cut by 2 bases and J by 0 bases, with 6 bases left in between. Germline CDR1 MNHEY, CDR2 SVGAGI. There are 14 residues in the CDR3. The CDR3 sequence: CASSYRQSTDTQYF. CDR3 sequence (DNA): TGTGCCAGCAGTTACCGGCAGAGCACAGATACGCAGTATTTT.

The V gene is TRBV5-1, the J gene TRBJ1-1; 8 positions match TRBD1. V trimming: 0 bases; J trimming: 0 bases; junction bases outside the gene matches: 7. The CDR3 is made up of 17 amino acids. The germline V gene has CDR1 SGHRS and CDR2 YFSETQ. Here the CDR3 reads CASSLGPGTGLNTEAFF. Here the CDR3 DNA reads TGCGCCAGCAGCTTGGGTCCCGGGACAGGTTTGAACACTGAAGCTTTCTTT.